This T cell receptor (beta chain) is from a study of response to subunit inactivated influenza vaccine. Whole-study results and caveats: The authors suggested that every seasonal influenza vaccination recruits few new T cells.

V gave up 0 bases and J gave up 6 bases; unmatched junction bases: 6. Germline CDR1 is SGHRS and CDR2 is YFSETQ. The CDR3 totals 17 residues. TCRdb re-derived calls from the RT-PCR reads in MiXCR, one entry per CDR3 protein. This sample has 500,000 to 600,000 distinct CDR3 sequences; about an eighth occur once, and the top ten carry 10% to 13%. Of note for this clonotype: The antigen remains unidentified.

The rearrangement uses TRBV5-1 and TRBJ2-1, with 13 nucleotides matching TRBD2. The sequence derives from a man aged 50 to 60 who received an inactivated influenza vaccine. The sample consisted of PBMCs from blood, taken on the day of vaccination. The CDR3 region has the DNA TGCGCCAGCAGCTTGGATCCCGGGACTAGCGGGACCAATGAGCAGTTCTTC. Protein sequence: CASSLDPGTSGTNEQFF.